Below are 21 T cell receptor beta chains sequenced from a single sample in a study of blood T cell repertoires in COVID-19 (TCRdb year 2020). The library was obtained by the immunoSEQ multiplex PCR assay. TCRdb took this table from immuneACCESS and kept in-frame rearrangements with V and J called. Such tables lack part of the clones; where checked against another copy, unresolved V genes explain under half of the gap, and the rest is unexplained. For this sample the table gives 170,000 or so clones, of which over 80% were detected only once. The ten most abundant clones make up around 6.3% of the sample. The sample was peripheral blood. The receptors shown here come from a woman in her thirties or forties with COVID-19, enrolled during active disease.

The rearrangement uses TRBV4-1 and TRBJ2-3; tentative D call: TRBD2 (7 bases). With 4 bases removed from V and 6 bases from J, the gap between germline ends came to 14 bases. The germline gives CDR1 MGHRA, CDR2 YSYEKL. This CDR3 has 14 residues. As DNA, the CDR3 is TGCGCCAGCAGCCTCTTGGGGGGGCGTGATACGCAGTATTTT. Translation: CASSLLGGRDTQYF.

This clone was detected a few times. The genes are TRBV7-2 and TRBJ2-5; 10 bases are shared with TRBD2. Germline trimming cut 1 base from V and 2 bases from J; bases unmatched to any gene: 4. The germline gives CDR1 SGHTA, CDR2 FQGNSA. The CDR3 covers 16 residues. The CDR3 region has the DNA TGTGCCAGCAGCTTAGGGGGAGCGGGGGGGCAAGAGACCCAGTACTTC. Its protein is CASSLGGAGGQETQYF. The full variable domain, rest sourced from reference TRBV7-2 and TRBJ2-5, is GAGVSQSPSNKVTEKGKDVELRCDPISGHTALYWYRQSLGQGLEFLIYFQGNSAPDKSGLPSDRFSAERTGGSVSTLTIQRTQQEDSAVYLCASSLGGAGGQETQYFGPGTRLLVL.

This chain connects TRBV3-1 (or the pseudogene TRBV3-2) to TRBJ1-1, with TRBD1 matching over 7 bases. From germline, CDR1 is LGHDT and CDR2 YNNKEL (reference sequence). The CDR3 loop spans 13 amino acids. J gave up 4 bases and V 5 bases, and 4 bases lay outside the gene matches. The CDR3 DNA reads as TGTGCCAGCAGCTCCCACAGGGGCACTGAAGCTTTCTTT. Translation: CASSSHRGTEAFF.

This chain connects TRBV6-2 or TRBV6-3 to TRBJ2-1; 11 bases match TRBD2. Trimming took 4 bases from V and 5 from J; bases not matched to a gene: 7. Germline values: CDR1 MNHEY, CDR2 SVGEGT. This CDR3 contains 16 residues. The CDR3 reads CASSSPGTSGNNEQFF. The CDR3, as DNA: TGTGCCAGCAGTTCCCCCGGGACTAGCGGTAACAATGAGCAGTTCTTC.

V gene TRBV27 combines with J gene TRBJ2-1; D perhaps matches TRBD2 (5 bases). V lost 5 bases and J 7 bases, leaving 15 bases between the germline ends. The germline gives CDR1 MNHEY, CDR2 SMNVEV (reference sequence). The CDR3 covers 14 residues. CDR3 bases: TGTGCCAGCAGTCCTTACGCTGGGGAGAATGAGCAGTTCTTC. This sequence encodes CASSPYAGENEQFF.

The chain uses TRBV14 and TRBJ1-2, with 7 nucleotides matching TRBD1. The CDR3 loop spans 15 amino acids. Trimming cost V 0 bases and J 4 bases; bases outside gene matches: 5. Germline V lookup: CDR1 SGHDN, CDR2 FVKESK. CDR3 nucleotides: TGTGCCAGCAGCCAAGATGAGAACAGGGGCTATGGCTACACCTTC. Translated, it gives CASSQDENRGYGYTF. The full variable domain, in which reference TRBV14 and TRBJ1-2 provide the parts outside the CDR3, is EAGVTQFPSHSVIEKGQTVTLRCDPISGHDNLYWYRRVMGKEIKFLLHFVKESKQDESGMPNNRFLAERTGGTYSTLKVQPAELEDSGVYFCASSQDENRGYGYTFGSGTRLTVV.

The chain carries TRBV4-1 and TRBJ1-5; 9 bases line up with TRBD1. The CDR3 consists of 16 residues. Trimming at V came to 0 bases and at J to 4 bases, leaving 4 bases not matched to a gene. Germline CDR1 is MGHRA and CDR2 is YSYEKL. The CDR3 loop reads CASSQDVGTGNQPQHF. Written as DNA, the CDR3 is TGCGCCAGCAGCCAAGACGTGGGGACAGGGAATCAGCCCCAGCATTTT.

This chain connects TRBV2 to TRBJ1-3, with D maybe TRBD1 (6 bases). The CDR3 is 18 residues long. CDR1 SNHLY and CDR2 FYNNEI come from the germline V gene. The V end lost 3 bases, the J end lost 7 bases, and 25 bases lay between the germline ends. Written as DNA, the CDR3 is TGTGCCAGCAGTGACTCGGTGGACAGCCTATCCCTGGGGAACACCATATATTTT. It yields the protein CASSDSVDSLSLGNTIYF.

The J gene is TRBJ2-1, the V gene TRBV7-6; TRBD2 aligns across 7 bases. V dropped 5 bases and J dropped 8; count of bases not matched to a gene: 12. The germline gives CDR1 SGHVS, CDR2 FNYEAQ. The CDR3 runs 15 residues. CDR3 region: CASSPPGLGIHEQFF. The CDR3, as DNA: TGTGCCAGCAGCCCCCCCGGACTAGGTATTCATGAGCAGTTCTTC.

This clone was observed once. J is TRBJ1-6 and V is TRBV2, with a tentative D call TRBD1 (5 bases). The CDR3 length is 16 residues. The germline V gene encodes CDR1 SNHLY and CDR2 FYNNEI. The V gene lost 7 bases and the J gene lost 4 bases, with 17 bases spanning the gap. DNA for the CDR3: TGTGCCAGCAAACCGACAGCGACCGCATATAATTCACCCCTCCACTTT. Translation gives CASKPTATAYNSPLHF.

The V gene is TRBV19, the J gene TRBJ1-2; TRBD1 matches at 10 bases. The length of the CDR3 is 16 residues. The germline V gene encodes CDR1 LNHDA and CDR2 SQIVND (reference sequence). V lost 3 bases, J lost 4 bases, and 8 bases stayed unmatched. The CDR3 DNA is TGTGCCAGTAGTATTGAAGGGACAGGGGAAGGCTATGGCTACACCTTC. Its protein is CASSIEGTGEGYGYTF.

J is TRBJ1-2 and V is TRBV7-9, with 7 nucleotides matching TRBD1. Trimming removed 5 bases from V and 6 bases from J; junction bases left unmatched: 15. This CDR3 region has 16 residues. Germline-derived CDR1 and CDR2 are SEHNR and FQNEAQ (reference sequence). The CDR3: CASSPPKQGWDNGYTF. CDR3 in DNA: TGTGCCAGCAGCCCCCCAAAACAGGGGTGGGATAATGGCTACACCTTC.

The chain combines TRBV19 with TRBJ2-7, with 7 nucleotides matching TRBD1. From germline, CDR1 is LNHDA and CDR2 SQIVND (reference sequence). This CDR3 has 15 residues. V lost 6 bases to trimming and J lost 3 bases; unmatched junction nucleotides: 11. CDR3 loop: CASSLFGQAVYEQYF. In nucleotides, the CDR3 is TGTGCCAGTAGCTTATTCGGACAGGCGGTCTACGAGCAGTACTTC.

This chain joins TRBV5-1 and TRBJ1-1, with TRBD1 matching over 7 bases. The V segment lost 4 bases and the J segment 2 bases; nucleotides outside the gene matches: 5. CDR3 size: 14 residues. Germline CDR1 and CDR2: SGHRS and YFSETQ. The CDR3 DNA sequence: TGCGCCAGCAGCCCCGACAGGGTAAACACTGAAGCTTTCTTT. Translated: CASSPDRVNTEAFF.

V and J are TRBV5-1 and TRBJ2-2, with 14 bases fitting TRBD2. The CDR3 sequence is 18 residues long. Germline trimming cut 2 bases from V and 5 bases from J; bases unmatched to any gene: 8. The germline gives CDR1 SGHRS, CDR2 YFSETQ. The CDR3 spells CASSFQGLAGVLTGELFF. CDR3 DNA sequence: TGCGCCAGCAGCTTCCAGGGACTAGCGGGGGTTCTTACCGGGGAGCTGTTTTTT.

The chain recombines TRBV2 with TRBJ2-1; 12 bases map to TRBD2. Germline loops: CDR1 SNHLY, CDR2 FYNNEI. The ends lost 4 bases at V and 8 bases at J; junction bases unmatched: 9. CDR3 length: 16 residues. The DNA of the CDR3 is TGTGCCAGCAGTGTGGTCCCTAGCGGGGGGGTTTATGAGCAGTTCTTC. Protein sequence: CASSVVPSGGVYEQFF.

CDR3 in DNA: TGTGCCAGCAATGCTATTAAAGATAATTCACCCCTCCACTTT. Translating gives CASNAIKDNSPLHF. The V call is TRBV25-1, the J call TRBJ1-6; D is undetermined. CDR1 MGHDK and CDR2 SYGVNS come from the germline V gene. The CDR3 consists of 14 residues. The V end was cut by 7 bases, the J end by 5 bases, with 12 bases between.

The V and J genes are TRBV19 and TRBJ2-1, with D possibly matching TRBD2 (5 bases). Looked up from germline, CDR1 is LNHDA and CDR2 is SQIVND (reference sequence). The CDR3 totals 16 residues. V was shortened by 2 bases and J by 9 bases, with 20 bases between the two germline ends. The CDR3 spells CASSIMWRIKGSEQFF. CDR3 bases: TGTGCCAGTAGTATAATGTGGCGGATCAAAGGGAGTGAGCAGTTCTTC.

V gene TRBV5-1 combines with J gene TRBJ1-4; TRBD1 matches 7 bases. V was pared by 3 bases and J by 7 bases, with 3 bases of the junction left unmatched. Germline-derived CDR1 and CDR2 are SGHRS and YFSETQ. This CDR3 spans 13 amino acids. CDR3 amino acids: CASSSSGGEKLFF. CDR3 nucleotides: TGCGCCAGCAGCTCATCAGGGGGTGAAAAACTGTTTTTT.

V and J are TRBV19 and TRBJ2-4, with D tentatively TRBD1 (6 bases). V shed 4 bases and J shed 8 bases, with 12 bases lying between them. The CDR3 consists of 13 residues. The V gene's germline CDR1 is LNHDA and CDR2 SQIVND (reference sequence). CDR3 region: CASSRNRDDIQYF. DNA for the CDR3: TGTGCCAGTAGTAGAAACAGGGATGACATTCAGTACTTC.

V and J are TRBV5-4 and TRBJ2-1, with 12 bases lining up with TRBD2. Germline V gene lookup returns CDR1 SGHNT and CDR2 YYREEE (reference sequence). This CDR3 region has 15 residues. The trim removed 5 bases at V and 8 bases at J, leaving 8 bases unmatched. CDR3: CASSLAGGLVYEQFF. The CDR3 DNA is TGTGCCAGCAGTCTAGCGGGGGGGCTAGTCTATGAGCAGTTCTTC.